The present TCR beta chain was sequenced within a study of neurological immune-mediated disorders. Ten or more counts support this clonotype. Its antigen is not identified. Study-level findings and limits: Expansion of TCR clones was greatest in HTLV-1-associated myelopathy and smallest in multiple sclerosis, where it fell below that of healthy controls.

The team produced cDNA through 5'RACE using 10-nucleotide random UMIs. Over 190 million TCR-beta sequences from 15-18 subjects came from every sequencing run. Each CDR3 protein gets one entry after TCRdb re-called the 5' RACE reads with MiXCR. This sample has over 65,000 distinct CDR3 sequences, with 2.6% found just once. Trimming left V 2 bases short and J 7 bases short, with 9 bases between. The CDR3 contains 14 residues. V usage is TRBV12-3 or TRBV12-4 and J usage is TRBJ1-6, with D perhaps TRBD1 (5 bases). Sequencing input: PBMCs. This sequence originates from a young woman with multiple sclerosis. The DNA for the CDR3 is TGTGCCAGCAGTTTATCAGGGAACAATTCACCCCTCCACTTT. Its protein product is CASSLSGNNSPLHF.